The T cell receptor (beta chain) under discussion was sequenced for a study of T-cell memory formation after mild COVID-19. Study results and limitations: There were some responding clones in pre-infection memory, which suggested that cross-reactive memory had joined. Mainly in CM and EM were contracting CD4+ clones; CD8+ were in EMRA.

Via MiXCR, TCRdb re-called the 5' RACE reads, giving one row per CDR3 protein. The table has 250,000 to 350,000 distinct CDR3 sequences, around 15% seen once. CDR1 and CDR2 (germline): LNHNV, YYDKDF (reference sequence). The CDR3 is 15 amino acids. V was trimmed by 6 bases and J by 0 bases, leaving 14 bases between them. This clonotype was observed many times. The antigen remains undetermined. The chain uses TRBV15 and TRBJ2-5, with D perhaps matching TRBD1 or TRBD2 (5 bases each). This sequence originates from a man between 18 and 29 years old who had mild COVID-19 (a few samples of this study predate the infection). Cell type and time point are not known. Sequencing was performed on PBMCs or a T cell subset sorted from them (not recorded which). CDR3 in amino acids: CATRGVWSNQETQYF. The CDR3 nucleotides are TGTGCCACCAGGGGGGTTTGGTCGAACCAAGAGACCCAGTACTTC.